The 2 T cell receptor beta chains below all came from one sample that was sequenced in a study of cytotoxic CD8 clonotypes in ibrutinib-treated CLL. The repertoire was sequenced with immunoSEQ multiplex PCR; TCRdb's copy has only in-frame clones and lacks some. Of approximately 210,000 clones listed, around 70% are singletons. The material sequenced was PBMCs, taken after 24 months of ibrutinib treatment. Every receptor here comes from a human donor with chronic lymphocytic leukemia.

This clone was seen a few times. The J gene is TRBJ2-2, the V gene TRBV5-1, with 7 bases fitting TRBD1. The CDR3 loop spans 15 amino acids. Trimming cost V 5 bases and J 6 bases; bases outside gene matches: 10. The germline gives CDR1 SGHRS, CDR2 YFSETQ. CDR3 amino acids: CASSQAIDRAGELFF. CDR3 nucleotides: TGCGCCAGCAGTCAAGCTATTGACAGGGCCGGGGAGCTGTTTTTT.

The chain joins TRBV28 to TRBJ1-4; unclear D gene. V lost 7 bases and J 7 bases, leaving 19 bases between the germline ends. Germline assignment: CDR1 MDHEN and CDR2 SYDVKM. The CDR3 consists of 15 residues. Here the CDR3 reads CASTQPGLRGEKLFF. For the CDR3, the DNA is TGTGCCAGCACTCAACCGGGCCTACGCGGTGAAAAACTGTTTTTT.